Listed below are T cell receptor beta chains from one sample, sequenced in a study of shared clonotypes between healthy human individuals. Method: immunoSEQ multiplex PCR; TCRdb's copy keeps in-frame clones and lacks some. The data hold 550,000 to 750,000 clones, with under 95% observed a single time. The specimen was naive CD8+ T cells sorted from blood. Receptors originate from a man between 25 and 39 years old in good health. The CDR3 runs from the conserved cysteine through the conserved F or W. The D gene is left open where the match is weak. Only some rows state a clone size, as once, few, many or a class for expanded clones.

cdr3_aa,cdr3_nt,v_call,d_call,j_call,clone_size
CASSPGSSTDTQYF,TGTGCCAGCAGCCCCGGGAGTAGCACAGATACGCAGTATTTT,TRBV9,-,TRBJ2-3,-
CATPGRNQPQHF,TGTGCCACTCCAGGGCGGAACCAGCCCCAGCATTTT,TRBV18,-,TRBJ1-5,few
CASSSPDADTQYF,TGTGCCAGCAGCTCCCCGGACGCGGATACGCAGTATTTT,TRBV7-9,-,TRBJ2-3,-
CASDGGYGYTF,TGTGCCAGCGACGGGGGTTATGGCTACACCTTC,TRBV2,-,TRBJ1-2,-
CASSNTDYEQYF,TGTGCCAGCAGTAATACAGACTACGAGCAGTACTTC,TRBV25-1,-,TRBJ2-7,-
CASSTQGLRDTQYF,TGTGCCAGCAGCACACAGGGTTTAAGAGATACGCAGTATTTT,TRBV6-6,-,TRBJ2-3,-
CASSPKSLGEATNEKLFF,TGTGCCAGCTCACCAAAGTCTCTGGGGGAGGCAACTAATGAAAAACTGTTTTTT,TRBV18,-,TRBJ1-4,-
CATHSRGSGYTF,TGTGCCACCCACAGCAGGGGGTCGGGCTACACCTTC,TRBV2,TRBD1,TRBJ1-2,-
CASRGGTEAFF,TGTGCCAGCAGAGGGGGCACTGAAGCTTTCTTT,TRBV2,-,TRBJ1-1,-
CASSPAGRPPSVSGNTIYF,TGTGCCAGCTCACCTGCCGGCCGGCCACCTTCTGTCTCTGGAAACACCATATATTTT,TRBV18,-,TRBJ1-3,-
CASSQDMTSGPQETQYF,TGCGCCAGCAGCCAAGATATGACTAGCGGACCCCAAGAGACCCAGTACTTC,TRBV4-1,TRBD2,TRBJ2-5,-
CASSRQVSTGELFF,TGTGCCAGCAGTCGACAGGTCAGCACCGGGGAGCTGTTTTTT,TRBV7-6,-,TRBJ2-2,-
CASSTLAGSETQYF,TGTGCCAGCAGTACGCTAGCGGGATCGGAGACCCAGTACTTC,TRBV27,TRBD2,TRBJ2-5,-
CASSSPGTPNYGYTF,TGTGCCAGCAGCTCTCCAGGGACTCCTAACTATGGCTACACCTTC,TRBV7-9,-,TRBJ1-2,-
CASSTRREQYF,TGTGCCAGCAGTACGCGGAGGGAGCAGTACTTC,TRBV6-5,-,TRBJ2-7,-
CASSMGSGYANEQFF,TGTGCCAGCAGCATGGGGAGCGGGTATGCCAATGAGCAGTTCTTC,TRBV28,-,TRBJ2-1,-
CASSQEGTNEQYF,TGCGCCAGCAGCCAAGAAGGGACGAACGAGCAGTACTTC,TRBV4-1,-,TRBJ2-7,-
CASSGPGTSFPYNEQFF,TGCGCCAGCAGCGGTCCCGGGACCTCATTTCCCTACAATGAGCAGTTCTTC,TRBV5-1,-,TRBJ2-1,-
CSVEESGWRNYGYTF,TGCAGCGTTGAAGAGTCAGGGTGGAGAAACTATGGCTACACCTTC,TRBV29-1,-,TRBJ1-2,-
CASSLALNEQFF,TGCGCCAGCAGCTTAGCTCTTAATGAGCAGTTCTTC,TRBV5-1,-,TRBJ2-1,-
CSVTRAGGNTGELFF,TGCAGCGTGACTAGAGCGGGAGGGAACACCGGGGAGCTGTTTTTT,TRBV29-1,TRBD2,TRBJ2-2,-
CASSAAGTEYTEAFF,TGTGCCAGCAGCGCAGCCGGGACAGAGTACACTGAAGCTTTCTTT,TRBV5-6,TRBD1,TRBJ1-1,-
CASSSRTSGYTTNEKLFF,TGTGCCAGCAGCTCACGGACCTCAGGATATACAACTAATGAAAAACTGTTTTTT,TRBV7-9,-,TRBJ1-4,-
CASNLLGTTEQYF,TGTGCCAGCAACCTATTGGGCACGACCGAGCAGTACTTC,TRBV27,-,TRBJ2-7,-
CASSLGAGGRADTQYF,TGTGCCAGCAGCTTAGGGGCGGGAGGGCGCGCAGATACGCAGTATTTT,TRBV7-6,TRBD2,TRBJ2-3,-
CASSQVQGANREQFF,TGCGCCAGCAGCCAAGTACAGGGGGCCAATCGGGAGCAGTTCTTC,TRBV4-1,TRBD1,TRBJ2-1,once
CASRMAGRRNEQFF,TGTGCCAGCAGAATGGCGGGACGTAGAAATGAGCAGTTCTTC,TRBV27,-,TRBJ2-1,-
CASSFREDGNQPQHF,TGTGCCAGCAGTTTTAGGGAAGACGGCAATCAGCCCCAGCATTTT,TRBV28,-,TRBJ1-5,-
CASSLAGTGGEKLFF,TGTGCCAGCAGCTTAGCCGGGACGGGAGGGGAAAAACTGTTTTTT,TRBV7-2,-,TRBJ1-4,-
CASSPSPGRVYSNQPQHF,TGTGCCAGCAGCCCGTCCCCTGGCAGAGTATATAGCAATCAGCCCCAGCATTTT,TRBV5-8,-,TRBJ1-5,-
CASSDSAGGNTDTQYF,TGTGCCAGCAGTGACTCCGCGGGAGGGAACACAGATACGCAGTATTTT,TRBV6-4,TRBD2,TRBJ2-3,-
CASSVGSLAPGYNEQFF,TGTGCCAGCAGCGTAGGATCGCTAGCGCCAGGTTACAATGAGCAGTTCTTC,TRBV9,-,TRBJ2-1,many
CASSLRAGGYEQYF,TGTGCCAGTAGTCTCAGAGCGGGAGGATACGAGCAGTACTTC,TRBV19,TRBD2,TRBJ2-7,-
CASSETSGKGPYNEQFF,TGTGCCAGCAGCGAGACTAGCGGGAAGGGCCCCTACAATGAGCAGTTCTTC,TRBV9,TRBD2,TRBJ2-1,-
CASSESQGRGGTDTQYF,TGCGCCAGCAGTGAGTCGCAGGGGCGGGGCGGCACAGATACGCAGTATTTT,TRBV10-1,-,TRBJ2-3,-
CASSGTGTSGANVLTF,TGTGCCAGTAGTGGGACAGGGACCTCTGGGGCCAACGTCCTGACTTTC,TRBV19,TRBD1,TRBJ2-6,many
CASSLLTGELFF,TGTGCCAGCAGTTTACTCACCGGGGAGCTGTTTTTT,TRBV27,-,TRBJ2-2,few
CASTGTVGRTDTQYF,TGCGCCAGCACCGGGACAGTTGGTCGCACAGATACGCAGTATTTT,TRBV4-1,TRBD1,TRBJ2-3,-
CASSLQGGNTGGAQYF,TGCGCCAGCAGCTTGCAGGGGGGCAATACGGGAGGAGCGCAGTATTTT,TRBV5-1,-,TRBJ2-3,-
CASSEVPRDEQYF,TGTGCCAGCAGTGAGGTTCCTAGGGACGAGCAGTACTTC,TRBV6-1,-,TRBJ2-7,-
CAIMAGVNTDTQYF,TGTGCCATCATGGCGGGAGTGAACACAGATACGCAGTATTTT,TRBV10-3,TRBD2,TRBJ2-3,-
CASSPSLGGYGYTF,TGTGCCAGCAGCCCGTCCCTAGGGGGCTATGGCTACACCTTC,TRBV7-2,-,TRBJ1-2,-